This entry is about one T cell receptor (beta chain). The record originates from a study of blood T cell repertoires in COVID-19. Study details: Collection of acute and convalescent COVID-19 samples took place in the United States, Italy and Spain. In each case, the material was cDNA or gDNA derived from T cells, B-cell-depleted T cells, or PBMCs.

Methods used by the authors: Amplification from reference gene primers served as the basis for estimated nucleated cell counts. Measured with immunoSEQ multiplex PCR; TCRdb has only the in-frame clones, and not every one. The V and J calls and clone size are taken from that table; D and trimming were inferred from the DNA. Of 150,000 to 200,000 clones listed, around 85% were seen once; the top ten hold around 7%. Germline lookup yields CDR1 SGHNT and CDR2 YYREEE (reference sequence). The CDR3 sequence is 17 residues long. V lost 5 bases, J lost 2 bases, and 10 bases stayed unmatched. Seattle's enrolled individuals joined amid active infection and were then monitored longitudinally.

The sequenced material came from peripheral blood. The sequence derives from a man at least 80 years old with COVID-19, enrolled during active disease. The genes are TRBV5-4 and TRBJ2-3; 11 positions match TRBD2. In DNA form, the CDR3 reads TGTGCCAGCAGTTCAGGGGGACTAGCGGTGCCCACAGATACGCAGTATTTT. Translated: CASSSGGLAVPTDTQYF.